Included here is one TCR beta chain sequence, with context. There are 11 residues in the CDR3. The V gene's germline CDR1 is MDHEN and CDR2 SYDVKM. Trimming took 8 bases from V and 8 from J; bases not matched to a gene: 5. The data are from a study of blood T cell repertoires in COVID-19. TCRdb's table, derived via immunoSEQ multiplex PCR, lists solely in-frame clones and lacks some. Of over 130,000 clones detected, approximately 80% appear once; the ten largest clones hold roughly 3.8%. Across about two dozen US areas, participants ranged in age from roughly 18 to 95 years. V usage is TRBV28 and J usage is TRBJ1-2; 7 positions agree with TRBD1. The specimen sequenced was PBMCs or T cells enriched from blood (not recorded which). The clonotype originates from a man between 50 and 59 years old in a cohort exposed to, infected with or recovered from COVID-19 (not recorded which). CDR3 bases: TGTGCCAGCCTCAAGGGGGCGGGCTACACCTTC. Protein: CASLKGAGYTF.